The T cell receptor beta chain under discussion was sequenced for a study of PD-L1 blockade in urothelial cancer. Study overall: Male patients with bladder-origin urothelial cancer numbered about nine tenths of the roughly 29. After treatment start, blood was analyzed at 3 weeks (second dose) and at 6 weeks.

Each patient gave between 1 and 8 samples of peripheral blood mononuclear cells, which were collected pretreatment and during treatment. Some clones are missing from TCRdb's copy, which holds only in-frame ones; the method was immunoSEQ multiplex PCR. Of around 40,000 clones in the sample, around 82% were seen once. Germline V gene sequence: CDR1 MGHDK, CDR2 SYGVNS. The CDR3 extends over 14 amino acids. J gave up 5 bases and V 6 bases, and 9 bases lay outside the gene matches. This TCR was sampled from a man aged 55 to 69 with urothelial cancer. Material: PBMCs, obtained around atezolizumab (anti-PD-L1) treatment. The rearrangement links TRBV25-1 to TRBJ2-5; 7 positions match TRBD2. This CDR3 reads CASRGGRGRETQYF. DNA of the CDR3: TGTGCCAGCAGGGGTGGGCGGGGGAGGGAGACCCAGTACTTC.